This T cell receptor (beta chain) originates from a study of cytomegalovirus exposure and HLA in healthy donors. Overall study results and limits: The study put 150 to 200 TCR beta chains on its list as cytomegalovirus-associated. A previous analysis found most TCR beta V segments productive roughly 87% or roughly 30% of the time. There were some public TCRs occurring in many donors, but most TCR sequences were rare.

Trimming cost V 0 bases and J 2 bases, with 22 bases left between them. Per the germline V gene, CDR1 is LGHNA and CDR2 is YNFKEQ. This CDR3 has 19 residues. Worth noting for this clone: Its antigen remains unidentified.

PCR primers comprised 60 Vbeta and 13 Jbeta primers. TCRdb's copy holds only in-frame clones and misses some; the assay was immunoSEQ multiplex PCR. Of roughly 160,000 clones listed, roughly 84% are singletons. This sequence originates from a man aged 25-45 years in good health and CMV-seropositive. Material for sequencing was PBMCs. The chain has TRBV4-2 and TRBJ2-5; possibly TRBD1 for D (6 bases). This CDR3 is CASSQDFGGYGIRQETQYF. The CDR3 nucleotides read TGTGCCAGCAGCCAAGATTTTGGGGGCTACGGGATTAGGCAAGAGACCCAGTACTTC.